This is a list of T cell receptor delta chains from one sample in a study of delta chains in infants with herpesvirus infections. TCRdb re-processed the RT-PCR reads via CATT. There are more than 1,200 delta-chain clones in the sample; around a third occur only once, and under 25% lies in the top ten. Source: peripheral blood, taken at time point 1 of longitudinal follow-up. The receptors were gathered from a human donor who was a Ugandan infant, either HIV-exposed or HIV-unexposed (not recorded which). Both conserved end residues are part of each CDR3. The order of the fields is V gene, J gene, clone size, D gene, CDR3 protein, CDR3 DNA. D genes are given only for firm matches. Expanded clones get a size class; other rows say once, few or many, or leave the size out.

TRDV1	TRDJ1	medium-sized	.	CALGHLPPRGFDKLIF	TGTGCTCTTGGACATCTTCCTCCCCGGGGTTTCGATAAACTCATCTTT
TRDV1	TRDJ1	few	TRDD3	CALGDLSLLGDIGANKLIF	TGTGCTCTTGGGGACCTTTCATTACTGGGGGATATAGGCGCCAATAAACTCATCTTT
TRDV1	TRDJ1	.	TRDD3	CALGELAFLNLLFTGGPYTDKLIF	TGTGCTCTTGGGGAACTCGCCTTCCTCAACCTCCTATTTACTGGGGGACCGTACACCGATAAACTCATCTTT
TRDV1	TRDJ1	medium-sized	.	CALGELPREAGYTDKLIF	TGTGCTCTTGGGGAACTACCCCGGGAGGCGGGGTACACCGATAAACTCATCTTT
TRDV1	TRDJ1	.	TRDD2	CALGVLPFLRTDKADTRTDKLIF	TGTGCTCTTGGGGTCCTCCCCTTCCTACGTACGGATAAGGCGGATACGCGAACCGATAAACTCATCTTT
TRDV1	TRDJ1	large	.	CALGESSFLRWGIPKLIF	TGTGCTCTTGGGGAGTCCTCCTTCCTACGATGGGGGATACCGAAACTCATCTTT
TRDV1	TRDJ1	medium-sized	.	CALGEPVEIGGRLMYTDKLIF	TGTGCTCTTGGGGAACCTGTCGAGATCGGAGGACGTCTGATGTACACCGATAAACTCATCTTT
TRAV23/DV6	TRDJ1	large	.	CAGQLVSTRPTDKLIF	TGTGCTGGGCAGCTCGTGTCTACAAGACCCACCGATAAACTCATCTTT
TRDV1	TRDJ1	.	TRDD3	CALGDRDPESAPPGGYRPYTDKLIF	TGTGCTCTTGGGGACAGAGACCCCGAGTCGGCTCCTCCTGGGGGATACCGCCCGTACACCGATAAACTCATCTTT
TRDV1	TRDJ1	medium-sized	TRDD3	CALGEKGPTCTGGYNTDKLIF	TGTGCTCTTGGGGAAAAAGGACCGACCTGTACTGGGGGATACAACACCGATAAACTCATCTTT
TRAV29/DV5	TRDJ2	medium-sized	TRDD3	CAASVLGGTTAQLFF	TGTGCAGCAAGTGTTCTGGGGGGAACGACAGCACAACTCTTCTTT
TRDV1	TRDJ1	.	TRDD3	CALGATGTGGYPAATDKLIF	TGTGCTCTTGGGGCAACAGGGACTGGGGGATACCCGGCGGCAACCGATAAACTCATCTTT
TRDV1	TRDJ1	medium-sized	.	CALGDPLPSYATFEWGIKWADKLIF	TGTGCTCTTGGGGATCCTTTACCTTCCTACGCCACCTTTGAGTGGGGGATAAAGTGGGCCGATAAACTCATCTTT
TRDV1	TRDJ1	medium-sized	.	CALGERPPSSSGGSCNTDKLIF	TGTGCTCTTGGGGAAAGGCCGCCTTCCTCGAGTGGGGGATCTTGTAACACCGATAAACTCATCTTT
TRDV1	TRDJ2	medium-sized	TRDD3	CALGNPWGIGGAQLFF	TGTGCTCTTGGAAATCCGTGGGGGATCGGCGGGGCACAACTCTTCTTT
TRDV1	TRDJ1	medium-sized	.	CALGEREGALWRIPGDKLIF	TGTGCTCTTGGGGAACGGGAGGGTGCCCTCTGGAGGATACCGGGCGATAAACTCATCTTT